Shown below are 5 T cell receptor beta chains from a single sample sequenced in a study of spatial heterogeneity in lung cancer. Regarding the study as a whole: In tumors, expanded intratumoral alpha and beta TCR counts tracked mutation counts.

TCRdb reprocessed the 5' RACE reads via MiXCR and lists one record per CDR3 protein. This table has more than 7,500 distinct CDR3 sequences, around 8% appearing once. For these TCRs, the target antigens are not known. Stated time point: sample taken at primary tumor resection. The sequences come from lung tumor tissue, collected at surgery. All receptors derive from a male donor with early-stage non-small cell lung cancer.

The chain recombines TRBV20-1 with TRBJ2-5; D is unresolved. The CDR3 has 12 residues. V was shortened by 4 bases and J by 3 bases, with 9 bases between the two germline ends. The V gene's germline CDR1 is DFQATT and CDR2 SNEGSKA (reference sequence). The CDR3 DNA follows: TGCAGTGCTATACTGGTCGAAGAGACCCAGTACTTC. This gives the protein CSAILVEETQYF.

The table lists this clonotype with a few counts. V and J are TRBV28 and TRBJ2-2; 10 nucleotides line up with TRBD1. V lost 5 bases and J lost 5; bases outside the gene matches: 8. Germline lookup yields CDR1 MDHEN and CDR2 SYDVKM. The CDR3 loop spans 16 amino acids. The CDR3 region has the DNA TGTGCCAGCAGTCGCGAAGACAGGGGGCAGACCGGGGAGCTGTTTTTT. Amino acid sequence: CASSREDRGQTGELFF.

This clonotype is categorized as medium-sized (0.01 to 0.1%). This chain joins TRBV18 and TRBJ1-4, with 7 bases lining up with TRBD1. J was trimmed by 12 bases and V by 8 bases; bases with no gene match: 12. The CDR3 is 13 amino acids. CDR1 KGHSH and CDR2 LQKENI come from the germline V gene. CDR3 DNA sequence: TGTGCCAGCCGGGACAGCCCGACCCTTGAACTGTTTTTT. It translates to CASRDSPTLELFF.

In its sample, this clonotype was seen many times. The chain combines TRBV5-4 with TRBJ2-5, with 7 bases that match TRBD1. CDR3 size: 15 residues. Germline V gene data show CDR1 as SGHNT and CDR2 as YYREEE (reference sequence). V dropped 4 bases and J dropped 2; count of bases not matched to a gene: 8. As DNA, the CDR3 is TGTGCCAGCAGCAGCAGGACAGGTCCACAAGAGACCCAGTACTTC. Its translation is CASSSRTGPQETQYF.

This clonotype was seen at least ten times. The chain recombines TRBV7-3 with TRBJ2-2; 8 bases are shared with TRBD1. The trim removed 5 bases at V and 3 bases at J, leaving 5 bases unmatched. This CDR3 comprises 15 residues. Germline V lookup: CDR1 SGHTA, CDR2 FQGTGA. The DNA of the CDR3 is TGTGCCAGCAGCGGCAGGGGACAGGACACCGGGGAGCTGTTTTTT. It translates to CASSGRGQDTGELFF.